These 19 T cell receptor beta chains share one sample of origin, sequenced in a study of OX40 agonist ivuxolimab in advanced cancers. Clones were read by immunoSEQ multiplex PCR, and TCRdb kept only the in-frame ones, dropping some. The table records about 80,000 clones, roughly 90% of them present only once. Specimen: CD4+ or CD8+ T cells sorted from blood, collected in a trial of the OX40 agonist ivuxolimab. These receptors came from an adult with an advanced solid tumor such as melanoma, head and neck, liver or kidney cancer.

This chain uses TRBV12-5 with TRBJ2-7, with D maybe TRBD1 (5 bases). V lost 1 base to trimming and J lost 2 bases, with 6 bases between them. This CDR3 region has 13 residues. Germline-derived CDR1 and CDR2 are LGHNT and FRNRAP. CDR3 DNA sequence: TGTGCTAGTGGTTTGGGACAGCCCTACGAGCAGTACTTC. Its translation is CASGLGQPYEQYF.

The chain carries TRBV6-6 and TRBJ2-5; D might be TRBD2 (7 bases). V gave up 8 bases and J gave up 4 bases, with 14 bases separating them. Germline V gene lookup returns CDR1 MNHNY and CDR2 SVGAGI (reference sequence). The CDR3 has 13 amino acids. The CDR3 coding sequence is TGTGCCAGCGGGGGGGCGATTATAGAGACCCAGTACTTC. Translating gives CASGGAIIETQYF.

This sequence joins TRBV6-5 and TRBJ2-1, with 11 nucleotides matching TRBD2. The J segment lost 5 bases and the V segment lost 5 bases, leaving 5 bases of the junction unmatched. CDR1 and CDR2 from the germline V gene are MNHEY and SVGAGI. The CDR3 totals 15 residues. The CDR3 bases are TGTGCCAGCAGTGGTAGCGGGGGGGCCCACAATGAGCAGTTCTTC. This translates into CASSGSGGAHNEQFF.

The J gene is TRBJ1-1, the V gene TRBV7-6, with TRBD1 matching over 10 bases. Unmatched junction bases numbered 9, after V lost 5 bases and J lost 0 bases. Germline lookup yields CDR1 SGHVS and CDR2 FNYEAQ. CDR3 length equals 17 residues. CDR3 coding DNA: TGTGCCAGCAGCCCAATTGGGACAGGGGTCGTGAACACTGAAGCTTTCTTT. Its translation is CASSPIGTGVVNTEAFF.

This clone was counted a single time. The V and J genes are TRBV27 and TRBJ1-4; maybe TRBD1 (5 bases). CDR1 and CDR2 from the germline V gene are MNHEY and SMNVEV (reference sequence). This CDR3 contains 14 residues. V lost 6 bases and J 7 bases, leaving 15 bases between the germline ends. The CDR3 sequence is CASSLSGTLEKLFF. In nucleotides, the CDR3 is TGTGCCAGCAGCCTATCAGGGACCCTTGAAAAACTGTTTTTT. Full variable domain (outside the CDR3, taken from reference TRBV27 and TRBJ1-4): EAQVTQNPRYLITVTGKKLTVTCSQNMNHEYMSWYRQDPGLGLRQIYYSMNVEVTDKGDVPEGYKVSRKEKRNFPLILESPSPNQTSLYFCASSLSGTLEKLFFGSGTQLSVL.

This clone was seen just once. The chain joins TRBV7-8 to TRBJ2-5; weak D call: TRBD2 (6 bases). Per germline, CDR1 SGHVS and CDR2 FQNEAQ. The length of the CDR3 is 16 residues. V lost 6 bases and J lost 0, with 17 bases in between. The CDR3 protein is CASSSRLVGYQETQYF. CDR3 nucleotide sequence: TGTGCCAGCAGTTCGAGACTAGTCGGCTACCAAGAGACCCAGTACTTC.

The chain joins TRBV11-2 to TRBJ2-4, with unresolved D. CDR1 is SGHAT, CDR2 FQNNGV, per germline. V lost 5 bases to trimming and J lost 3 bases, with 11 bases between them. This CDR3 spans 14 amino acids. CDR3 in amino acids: CASSPGDNKNIQYF. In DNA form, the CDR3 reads TGTGCCAGCAGCCCGGGTGATAACAAAAACATTCAGTACTTC.

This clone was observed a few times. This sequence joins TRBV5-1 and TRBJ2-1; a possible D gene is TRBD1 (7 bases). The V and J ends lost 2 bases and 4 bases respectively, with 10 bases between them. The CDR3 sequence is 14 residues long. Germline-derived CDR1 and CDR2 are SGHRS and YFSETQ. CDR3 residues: CASSFQGGYNEQFF. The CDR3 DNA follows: TGCGCCAGCAGCTTCCAGGGGGGATACAATGAGCAGTTCTTC.

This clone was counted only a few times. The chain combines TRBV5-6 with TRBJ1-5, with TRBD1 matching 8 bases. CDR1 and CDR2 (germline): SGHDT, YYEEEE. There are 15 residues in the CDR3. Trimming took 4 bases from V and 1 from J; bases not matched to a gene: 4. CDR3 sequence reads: CASSRGQASNQPQHF. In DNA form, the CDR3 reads TGTGCCAGCAGCAGGGGACAGGCCAGCAATCAGCCCCAGCATTTT.

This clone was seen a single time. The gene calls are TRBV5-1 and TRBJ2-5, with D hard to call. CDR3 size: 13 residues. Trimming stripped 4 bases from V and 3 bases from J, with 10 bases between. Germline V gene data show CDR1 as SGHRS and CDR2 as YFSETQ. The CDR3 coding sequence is TGCGCCAGCAGCGGCCTGATGGAAGAGACCCAGTACTTC. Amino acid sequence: CASSGLMEETQYF. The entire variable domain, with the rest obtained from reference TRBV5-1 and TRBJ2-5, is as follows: KAGVTQTPRYLIKTRGQQVTLSCSPISGHRSVSWYQQTPGQGLQFLFEYFSETQRNKGNFPGRFSGRQFSNSRSEMNVSTLELGDSALYLCASSGLMEETQYFGPGTRLLVL.

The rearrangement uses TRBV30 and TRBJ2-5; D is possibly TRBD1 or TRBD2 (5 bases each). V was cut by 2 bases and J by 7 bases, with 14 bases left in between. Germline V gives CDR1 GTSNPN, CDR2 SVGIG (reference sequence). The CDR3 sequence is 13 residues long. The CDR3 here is CAWSITGGGTQYF. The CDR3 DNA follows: TGTGCCTGGAGTATAACAGGCGGAGGGACCCAGTACTTC.

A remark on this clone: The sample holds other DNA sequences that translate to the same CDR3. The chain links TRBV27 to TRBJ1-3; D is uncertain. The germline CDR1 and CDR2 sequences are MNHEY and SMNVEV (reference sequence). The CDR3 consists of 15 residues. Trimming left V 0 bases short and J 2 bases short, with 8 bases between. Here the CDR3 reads CASSLSGGAGNTIYF. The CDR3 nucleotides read TGTGCCAGCAGTTTATCCGGCGGCGCTGGAAACACCATATATTTT.

The CDR3 nucleotides read TGCGCCAGCAGCCCCGGGACAGCTAATGAAAAACTGTTTTTT. It translates to CASSPGTANEKLFF. The rearrangement joins TRBV4-1 to TRBJ1-4; 7 positions match TRBD1. J lost 3 bases, V lost 4 bases, and 2 bases had no gene match. CDR1 MGHRA and CDR2 YSYEKL come from the germline V gene. The CDR3 consists of 14 residues.

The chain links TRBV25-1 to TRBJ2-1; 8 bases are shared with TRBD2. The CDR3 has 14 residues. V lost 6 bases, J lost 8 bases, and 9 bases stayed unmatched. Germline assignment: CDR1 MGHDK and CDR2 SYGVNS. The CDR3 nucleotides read TGTGCCAGCAGCCCCGGGGGGGGGTTCGATGAGCAGTTCTTC. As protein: CASSPGGGFDEQFF.

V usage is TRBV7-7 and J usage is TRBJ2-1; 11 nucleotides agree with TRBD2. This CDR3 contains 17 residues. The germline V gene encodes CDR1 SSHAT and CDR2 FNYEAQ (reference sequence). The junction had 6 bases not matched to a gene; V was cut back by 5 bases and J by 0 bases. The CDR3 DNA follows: TGTGCCAGCAGCCTGACTAGCGGGGACCCCTCCTACAATGAGCAGTTCTTC. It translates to CASSLTSGDPSYNEQFF.

The CDR3 here is CASSSVGTAYGYTF. The CDR3 DNA reads TGTGCCAGCAGTTCTGTCGGGACAGCCTATGGCTACACCTTC. The chain has TRBV6-5 and TRBJ1-2, with TRBD1 matching 7 bases. The CDR3 is 14 amino acids. Germline CDR1 is MNHEY and CDR2 is SVGAGI. Trimming at V came to 4 bases and at J to 4 bases, leaving 6 bases not matched to a gene.

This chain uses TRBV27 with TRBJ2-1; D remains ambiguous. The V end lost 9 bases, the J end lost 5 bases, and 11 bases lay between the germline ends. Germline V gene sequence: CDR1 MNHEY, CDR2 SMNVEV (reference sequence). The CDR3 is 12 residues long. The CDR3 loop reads CASTDWNNEQFF. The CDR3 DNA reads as TGTGCCAGTACCGACTGGAACAATGAGCAGTTCTTC.

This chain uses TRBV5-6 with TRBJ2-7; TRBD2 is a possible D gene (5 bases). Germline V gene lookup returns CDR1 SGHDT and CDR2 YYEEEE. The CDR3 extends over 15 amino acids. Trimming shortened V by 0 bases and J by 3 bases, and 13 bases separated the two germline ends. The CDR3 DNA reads TGTGCCAGCAGCTTGGCCGCAGGCGGGCTCTACGAGCAGTACTTC. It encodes CASSLAAGGLYEQYF.

CDR3 loop: CASLGGGRGDTQYF. CDR3 nucleotide sequence: TGTGCCAGCCTAGGGGGGGGACGAGGAGATACGCAGTATTTT. This chain joins TRBV13 and TRBJ2-3; weak D call: TRBD2 (7 bases). Trimming left V 8 bases short and J 5 bases short, with 17 bases between. The CDR3 extends over 14 amino acids. Per germline, CDR1 PRHDT and CDR2 FYEKMQ (reference sequence).